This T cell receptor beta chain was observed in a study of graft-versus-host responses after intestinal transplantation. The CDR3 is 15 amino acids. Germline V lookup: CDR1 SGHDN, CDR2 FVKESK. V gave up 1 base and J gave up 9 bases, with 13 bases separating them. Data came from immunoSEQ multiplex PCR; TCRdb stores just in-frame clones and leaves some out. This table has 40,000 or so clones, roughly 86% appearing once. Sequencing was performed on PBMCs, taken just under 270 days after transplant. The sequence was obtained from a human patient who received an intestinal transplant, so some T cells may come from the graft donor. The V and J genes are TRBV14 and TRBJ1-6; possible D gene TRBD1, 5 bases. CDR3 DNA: TGTGCCAGCAGCCAAGGGTGGGCAGGGCCTTCACCCCTCCACTTT. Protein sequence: CASSQGWAGPSPLHF.